This T cell receptor beta chain was found in a study of cytotoxic CD8 clonotypes in ibrutinib-treated CLL. Study-wide results and caveats: Upon ibrutinib response clonality rose, and upon progression it fell back toward baseline. Public clonotypes occurred uncommonly; on treatment, they contracted or remained stable. Pretreatment clonality was elevated relative to age-matched healthy donors and paralleled circulating CD8+ T-cell counts.

The CDR3 is 16 residues long. Germline loops: CDR1 LNHDA, CDR2 SQIVND (reference sequence). V dropped 4 bases and J dropped 6; count of bases not matched to a gene: 9. As input for TCR beta libraries, about 2 micrograms of genomic DNA came from cryopreserved PBMCs. Using immunoSEQ multiplex PCR, the repertoire was profiled, and TCRdb retains in-frame clones only, with some absent. The sample has about 130,000 clones; around four fifths are singletons. This clone was seen a single time. No antigen is known for it. This chain uses TRBV19 with TRBJ2-2, with 9 bases aligning to TRBD1. The source material was PBMCs, sampled after 24 months of ibrutinib treatment. This receptor was identified in a human donor with chronic lymphocytic leukemia. CDR3 protein: CASSTTGTGRAGELFF. The CDR3 DNA reads as TGTGCCAGTAGTACGACCGGGACAGGGAGGGCCGGGGAGCTGTTTTTT.